This T cell receptor (beta chain) stems from a study of vaccination effects on CD4 cells after COVID-19. The table came from immunoSEQ multiplex PCR; TCRdb's copy has only in-frame clones and leaves some out. Here the sample spans tens of thousands of clones, around three quarters being singletons. This clone was observed a few times. Its antigen is not known. Prior to sequencing, the ViraFEST assay stimulated PBMC with viral peptide pools, which expanded the antigen-specific CD4+ T cells. At the end of approximately 10 days of culture, CD4+ T cells were isolated. Everyone in the study got two shots of either the BNT162b2 or mRNA-1273 vaccine. None of these healthy vaccinees had been infected with SARS-CoV-2 before vaccination. Sequencing was performed on CD4+ T cells from PBMCs cultured with HCoV-229E spike peptides, taken after COVID-19 vaccination. This TCR derives from a human donor who received a COVID-19 vaccine.

The CDR3, as DNA: TGCGCCAGCAGCGGTAGAACGGAGAACACTGAAGCTTTCTTT. It yields the protein CASSGRTENTEAFF. V gene TRBV4-1 combines with J gene TRBJ1-1; D is undetermined. With 5 bases removed from V and 1 base from J, the gap between germline ends came to 11 bases. This CDR3 contains 14 residues. Germline CDR1 reads MGHRA; CDR2 reads YSYEKL.